These T cell receptor beta chains were read from a single sample in a study of technical replicates of blood from several donors. Clones were read by immunoSEQ multiplex PCR, and TCRdb kept only the in-frame ones, dropping some. This sample has about 81,000 clones, with under 95% found just once. Sequenced material: T cells isolated from PBMCs. All receptors derive from a human donor in good health. CDR3s include the opening cysteine and the closing phenylalanine or tryptophan. Each record gives: J gene, V gene, clone size, D gene, CDR3 DNA, CDR3 protein. A D gene is named only where the DNA matches it firmly. Some rows mark clone size as missing; the rest say once, few, many or name a class of expanded clone.

TRBJ1-2,TRBV27,few,TRBD1,TGTGCCAGCAGTTTAAACCCGACAGGGGCATTCTATGGCTACACCTTC,CASSLNPTGAFYGYTF
TRBJ2-1,TRBV19,.,TRBD2,TGTGCCAGTAGTATTAGAGGACTAGCGCTGTCCTACAATGAGCAGTTCTTC,CASSIRGLALSYNEQFF
TRBJ2-3,TRBV11-2,.,.,TGTGCCAGCAGCCTTCAGTTGGGCAGGAACGTAGATACGCAGTATTTT,CASSLQLGRNVDTQYF
TRBJ2-7,TRBV7-9,.,TRBD1,TGTGCCAGCAGCTTCGGGACAGGGGAGGTTACCGAGCAGTACTTC,CASSFGTGEVTEQYF
TRBJ2-7,TRBV28,.,TRBD1,TGTGCCAGCAGTCCCGGGACAGGGGCCTACGAGCAGTACTTC,CASSPGTGAYEQYF
TRBJ2-4,TRBV19,.,.,TGTGCCAGTAGTTTGTCCCTCCCGGGGGACATTCAGTACTTC,CASSLSLPGDIQYF
TRBJ2-1,TRBV10-2,.,.,TGCGCCAGCAGTGGGGGACACCCGAGCTCCTACAATGAGCAGTTCTTC,CASSGGHPSSYNEQFF
TRBJ1-2,TRBV6-1,.,.,TGTGCCAGCCGGAACGTGGGGGGGAACTATGGCTACACCTTC,CASRNVGGNYGYTF
TRBJ2-5,TRBV5-5,.,TRBD1,TGTGCCAGCAGCTGGGGACAGGGGTGGCAGTCGGAGACCCAGTACTTC,CASSWGQGWQSETQYF
TRBJ2-1,TRBV27,.,TRBD2,TGTGCCAGTAGGCCGGGACTAAGTGTCTACAATGAGCAGTTCTTC,CASRPGLSVYNEQFF
TRBJ2-3,TRBV4-1,.,.,TGCGCCAGCAGCCAAGTTGGCAGGGCAGATACGCAGTATTTT,CASSQVGRADTQYF
TRBJ1-2,TRBV29-1,.,.,TGCAGCGTTGAAGTTGGGACTTACTATGGCTACACCTTC,CSVEVGTYYGYTF
TRBJ2-7,TRBV27,once,TRBD1,TGTGCCAGCAGTCTTAGACAGGGAATCCACTACGAGCAGTACTTC,CASSLRQGIHYEQYF
TRBJ1-1,TRBV27,.,.,TGTGCCAGCAGTTCCGGCGGCAGGGCAGCTTTCTTT,CASSSGGRAAFF
TRBJ2-5,TRBV7-9,.,.,TGTGCCAGCAGCAAACTTCCGGGGGACTACCAAGAGACCCAGTACTTC,CASSKLPGDYQETQYF
TRBJ2-1,TRBV6-1,.,.,TGTGCCAGCAGTGATCGGGGGTCCCCCTACAATGAGCAGTTCTTC,CASSDRGSPYNEQFF
TRBJ2-7,TRBV4-1,.,TRBD2,TGCGCCAGCAGCTTAATCGGGGGAGGCGGGAGGCTGTCCTACGAGCAGTACTTC,CASSLIGGGGRLSYEQYF
TRBJ2-3,TRBV7-8,.,TRBD2,TGTGCCAGCAGCTTCGATAAGGGACTAGCAAGATTTGAGCAGTATTTT,CASSFDKGLARFEQYF
TRBJ2-7,TRBV5-4,.,TRBD1,TGTGCCAGCAGCTTGGATATTAGTTGGGGACAGGTCTCCTACGAGCAGTACTTC,CASSLDISWGQVSYEQYF
TRBJ1-1,TRBV25-1,.,.,TGTGCCAGCAGTGAATTTCGCGGTACGACTGAAGCTTTCTTT,CASSEFRGTTEAFF
TRBJ2-3,TRBV28,.,TRBD1,TGTGCCAGCAGTTTGACAGGGGGTTTTGCAGATACGCAGTATTTT,CASSLTGGFADTQYF
TRBJ2-1,TRBV5-1,.,TRBD2,TGCGCCAGCAGCTTGGGGACTAGCGATGAGCAGTTCTTC,CASSLGTSDEQFF
TRBJ2-3,TRBV10-2,.,TRBD2,TGCGCCAGCGCCCTCACTAGCGGGGACACAGATACGCAGTATTTT,CASALTSGDTDTQYF
TRBJ2-7,TRBV5-1,.,.,TGCGCCAGCAGCTTGGTGGGGGGAGACGAGCAGTACTTC,CASSLVGGDEQYF
TRBJ2-1,TRBV29-1,.,TRBD2,TGCAGCGTTCTTGGACTAGCTGGCTACAATGAGCAGTTCTTC,CSVLGLAGYNEQFF
TRBJ1-4,TRBV11-2,.,.,TGTGCCAGCAGCTTAGAACCAGCGACAGAAGGATTGTTTTTT,CASSLEPATEGLFF
TRBJ2-2,TRBV7-3,.,.,TGTGCCAGCAGCCCCAACCCTTGGGCGGGCCCCCGAGGCACCGGGGAGCTGTTTTTT,CASSPNPWAGPRGTGELFF
TRBJ1-2,TRBV4-2,once,.,TGTGCCAGCAGCCAACAGGGAAACTATGGCTACACCTTC,CASSQQGNYGYTF
TRBJ1-2,TRBV27,once,.,TGTGCCAGCAGTTTGGGCATAAATGTTAACTATGGCTACACCTTC,CASSLGINVNYGYTF
TRBJ1-5,TRBV30,.,.,TGTGCCTGGGCGGTCTTTAGCAATCAGCCCCAGCATTTT,CAWAVFSNQPQHF
TRBJ2-2,TRBV7-9,.,.,TGTGCCAGCAGCTGGACAGCGAACACCGGGGAGCTGTTTTTT,CASSWTANTGELFF
TRBJ2-3,TRBV5-1,once,TRBD2,TGCGCCAGCAGCTTGGCCCAGCGGGGGGGCACAGATACGCAGTATTTT,CASSLAQRGGTDTQYF
TRBJ2-1,TRBV29-1,.,TRBD2,TGCAGCGTTGAGAGAAACGGACTAGCGGGGGGTGCTGAGCAGTTCTTC,CSVERNGLAGGAEQFF
TRBJ2-7,TRBV11-2,.,.,TGTGCCAGCAGAAAGAGCACCTCCTACGAGCAGTACTTC,CASRKSTSYEQYF
TRBJ2-1,TRBV2,.,.,TGTGCCAGCAACGAAGTGAGATCGGTTGAGCAGTTCTTC,CASNEVRSVEQFF
TRBJ2-1,TRBV28,.,TRBD2,TGTGCCAGCAGTCTAGGGGTCCGGCTAGCGGGAGGGAATGAGCAGTTCTTC,CASSLGVRLAGGNEQFF
TRBJ2-5,TRBV19,.,.,TGTGCCAGTAGTACAGCTGGAGGAGAAGAGACCCAGTACTTC,CASSTAGGEETQYF
TRBJ1-2,TRBV7-9,.,TRBD1,TGTGCCAGCAGCATTGGACAGGGGGCCTATGGCTACACCTTC,CASSIGQGAYGYTF
TRBJ2-1,TRBV30,.,.,TGTGCGGGAGGGGGCTACAATGAGCAGTTCTTC,CAGGGYNEQFF
TRBJ2-1,TRBV6-1,once,TRBD2,TGTGCCATCACCACTAGCGTCGATAGGGGTGAGCAGTTCTTC,CAITTSVDRGEQFF
TRBJ1-5,TRBV5-8,few,.,TGTGCCAGCAGTACCGGGACACGCACAAATCAGCCCCAGCATTTT,CASSTGTRTNQPQHF
TRBJ2-7,TRBV29-1,.,TRBD1,TGCAGCGTTGCGGATGGGACAGGGACCTTTTGGCAGTACTTC,CSVADGTGTFWQYF
TRBJ2-2,TRBV6-5,.,.,TGTGCCAGCAGTTATTATCAGGGGGAGCTGTTTTTT,CASSYYQGELFF
TRBJ2-7,TRBV7-2,.,.,TGTGCCAGCAGCAGAACGGGTCCCCGATACGAGCAGTACTTC,CASSRTGPRYEQYF
TRBJ2-2,TRBV4-2,once,.,TGTGCCAGCAGCCCCCACCGGGGGGAGCTGTTTTTT,CASSPHRGELFF
TRBJ2-2,TRBV6-1,.,.,TGTGCCAGCAGTGAAGCGAGTGGGGCCGTCGCCGGGGAGCTGTTTTTT,CASSEASGAVAGELFF
TRBJ1-1,TRBV5-5,.,TRBD1,TGTGCCAGCAGTTCCCTGACAGGGGGCTTCACTGAAGCTTTCTTT,CASSSLTGGFTEAFF
TRBJ1-1,TRBV25-1,.,TRBD1,TGTGCCAGCAGTGCACAGGGGAGGAACACTGAAGCTTTCTTT,CASSAQGRNTEAFF
TRBJ2-1,TRBV21-1,.,.,TGTGCCAGCAGCAAAGGGTCGGGAGCTCCGTACAATGAGCAGTTCTTC,CASSKGSGAPYNEQFF
TRBJ1-2,TRBV6-6,.,TRBD1,TGTGCCAGCAGGCGGACAGGCACTAACTATGGCTACACCTTC,CASRRTGTNYGYTF
TRBJ2-2,TRBV4-1,.,TRBD2,TGCGCCAGCAGCCATCCAGCGGGACGGACCGGGGAGCTGTTTTTT,CASSHPAGRTGELFF
TRBJ2-7,TRBV5-6,.,.,TGTGCCAGCAGCTTTAAGGCAATGTTTACAGGGAGTGACGAGCAGTACTTC,CASSFKAMFTGSDEQYF
TRBJ1-2,TRBV7-8,.,TRBD1,TGTGCCAGCAGCTTAGCCCGACAGGGGAGGGGGGGCTACACCTTC,CASSLARQGRGGYTF
TRBJ2-7,TRBV11-2,.,TRBD1,TGTGCCAGCAGCAAATCAGGGGGCGGATACGAGCAGTACTTC,CASSKSGGGYEQYF
TRBJ2-7,TRBV19,.,TRBD2,TGTGCCAGTGAGGGACTAGGATCCTACGAGCAGTACTTC,CASEGLGSYEQYF
TRBJ2-7,TRBV5-1,.,.,TGCGCCAGCAGATCCGGACTGGAGTCCTACGAGCAGTACTTC,CASRSGLESYEQYF
TRBJ1-1,TRBV5-1,.,.,TGCGCCAGCAGCTGGAAGGGGGACACTGAAGCTTTCTTT,CASSWKGDTEAFF
TRBJ1-1,TRBV2,.,.,TGTGCCAGCAGTGTGGCAGTGAACACTGAAGCTTTCTTT,CASSVAVNTEAFF
TRBJ2-7,TRBV6-1,.,TRBD2,TGTGCCAGCAGTGAATATTTTAGCGGGAGTGCCTCCTACGAGCAGTACTTC,CASSEYFSGSASYEQYF
TRBJ1-2,TRBV9,.,TRBD1,TGTGCCAGCAGCGTAGCTACGACAGGGAATGGCTACACCTTC,CASSVATTGNGYTF